The clone carrying this T cell receptor beta chain was detected once. The entry originates in a study of blood T cell repertoires in COVID-19. Repertoires were generated with immunoSEQ multiplex PCR, while TCRdb's copy carries only in-frame clones and drops some. The repertoire holds 210,000 or so clones, with about 84% as singletons. Material: PBMCs or T cells enriched from blood (not recorded which). The origin of this receptor is a man between 60 and 75 years old who had recovered from COVID-19.

This chain's CDR3 is CASRNGGLNQPQHF. The CDR3 DNA reads as TGTGCCAGCAGAAACGGGGGTCTCAATCAGCCCCAGCATTTT. The V gene is TRBV2, the J gene TRBJ1-5, with D possibly being TRBD1 (5 bases). V was cut by 6 bases and J by 3 bases, with 12 bases left in between. Germline V gene data show CDR1 as SNHLY and CDR2 as FYNNEI. The CDR3 totals 14 residues.